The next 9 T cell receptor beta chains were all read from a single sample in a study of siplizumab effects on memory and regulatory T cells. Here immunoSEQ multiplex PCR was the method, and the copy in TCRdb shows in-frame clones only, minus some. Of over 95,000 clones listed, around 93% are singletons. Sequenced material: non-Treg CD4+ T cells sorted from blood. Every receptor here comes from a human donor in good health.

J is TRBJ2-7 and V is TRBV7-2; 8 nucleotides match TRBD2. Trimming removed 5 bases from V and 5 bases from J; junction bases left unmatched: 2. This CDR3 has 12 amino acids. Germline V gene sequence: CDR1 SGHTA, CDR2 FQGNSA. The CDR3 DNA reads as TGTGCCAGCAGCCGGGGGGGTCACGAGCAGTACTTC. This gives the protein CASSRGGHEQYF.

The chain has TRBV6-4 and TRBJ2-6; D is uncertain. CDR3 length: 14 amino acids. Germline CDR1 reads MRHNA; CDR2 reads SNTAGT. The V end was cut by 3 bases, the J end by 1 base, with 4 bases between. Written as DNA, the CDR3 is TGTGCCAGCAGTGAGGGATCTGGGGCCAACGTCCTGACTTTC. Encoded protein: CASSEGSGANVLTF.

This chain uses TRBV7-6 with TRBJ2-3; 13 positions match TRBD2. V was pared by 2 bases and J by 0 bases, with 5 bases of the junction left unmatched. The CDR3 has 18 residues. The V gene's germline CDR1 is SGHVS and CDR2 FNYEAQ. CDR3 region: CASSLTSGGVDSTDTQYF. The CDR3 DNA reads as TGTGCCAGCAGCTTAACTAGCGGGGGGGTAGATAGCACAGATACGCAGTATTTT. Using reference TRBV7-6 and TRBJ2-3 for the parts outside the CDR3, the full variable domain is GAGVSQSPRYKVTKRGQDVALRCDPISGHVSLYWYRQALGQGPEFLTYFNYEAQQDKSGLPNDRFSAERPEGSISTLTIQRTEQRDSAMYRCASSLTSGGVDSTDTQYFGPGTRLTVL.

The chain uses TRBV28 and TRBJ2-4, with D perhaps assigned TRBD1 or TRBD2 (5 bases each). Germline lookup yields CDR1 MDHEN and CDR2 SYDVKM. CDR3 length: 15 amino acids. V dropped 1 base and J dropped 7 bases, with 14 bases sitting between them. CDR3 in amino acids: CASSLYSGTWNIQYF. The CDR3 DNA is TGTGCCAGCAGTTTATACTCCGGGACCTGGAACATTCAGTACTTC.

CDR3 protein: CASYPGTRQNTEAFF. CDR3 coding DNA: TGTGCCAGTTACCCCGGGACAAGGCAGAACACTGAAGCTTTCTTT. The chain is built from TRBV19 and TRBJ1-1; tentative D call: TRBD1 (6 bases). The germline gives CDR1 LNHDA, CDR2 SQIVND (reference sequence). V was shortened by 8 bases and J by 1 base, with 17 bases between the two germline ends. CDR3 length equals 15 residues.

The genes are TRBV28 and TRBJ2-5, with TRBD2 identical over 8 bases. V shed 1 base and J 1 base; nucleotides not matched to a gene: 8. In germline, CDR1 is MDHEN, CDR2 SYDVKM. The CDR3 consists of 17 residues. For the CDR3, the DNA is TGTGCCAGCAGTTTATACCTGACGGCGGGGGGCCAAGAGACCCAGTACTTC. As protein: CASSLYLTAGGQETQYF.

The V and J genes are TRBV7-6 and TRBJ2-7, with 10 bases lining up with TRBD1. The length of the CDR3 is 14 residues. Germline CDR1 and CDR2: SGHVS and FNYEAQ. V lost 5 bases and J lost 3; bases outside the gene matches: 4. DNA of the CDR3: TGTGCCAGCAGCCCAAGGACAGGGGGCTACGAGCAGTACTTC. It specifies CASSPRTGGYEQYF. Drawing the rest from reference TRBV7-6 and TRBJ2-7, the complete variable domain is GAGVSQSPRYKVTKRGQDVALRCDPISGHVSLYWYRQALGQGPEFLTYFNYEAQQDKSGLPNDRFSAERPEGSISTLTIQRTEQRDSAMYRCASSPRTGGYEQYFGPGTRLTVT.

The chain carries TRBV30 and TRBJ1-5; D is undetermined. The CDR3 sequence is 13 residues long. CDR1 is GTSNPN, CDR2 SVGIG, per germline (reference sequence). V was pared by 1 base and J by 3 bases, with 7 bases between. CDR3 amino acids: CAWSENVNQPQHF. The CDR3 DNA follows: TGTGCCTGGAGTGAAAACGTCAATCAGCCCCAGCATTTT.

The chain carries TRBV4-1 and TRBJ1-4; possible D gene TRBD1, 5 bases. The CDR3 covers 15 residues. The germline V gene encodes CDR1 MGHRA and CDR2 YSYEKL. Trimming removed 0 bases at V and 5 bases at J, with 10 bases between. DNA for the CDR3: TGCGCCAGCAGCCAAGATTCCAGGGTAAATGAAAAACTGTTTTTT. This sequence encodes CASSQDSRVNEKLFF.